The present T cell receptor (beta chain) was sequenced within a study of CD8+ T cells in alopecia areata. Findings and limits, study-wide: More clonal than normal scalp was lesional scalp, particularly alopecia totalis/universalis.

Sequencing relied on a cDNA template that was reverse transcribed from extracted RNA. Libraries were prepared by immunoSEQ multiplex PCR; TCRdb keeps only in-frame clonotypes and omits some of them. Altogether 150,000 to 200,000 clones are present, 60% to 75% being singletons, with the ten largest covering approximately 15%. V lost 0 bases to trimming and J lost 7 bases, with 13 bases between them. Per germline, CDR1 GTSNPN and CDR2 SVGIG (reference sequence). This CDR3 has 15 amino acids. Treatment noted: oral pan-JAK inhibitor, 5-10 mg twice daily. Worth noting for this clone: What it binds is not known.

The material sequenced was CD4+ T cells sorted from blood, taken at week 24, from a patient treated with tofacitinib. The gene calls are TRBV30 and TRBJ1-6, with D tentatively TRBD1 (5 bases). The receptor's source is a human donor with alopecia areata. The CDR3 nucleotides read TGTGCCTGGAGTGTGGGTGGGGGACGGAATTCACCCCTCCACTTT. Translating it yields CAWSVGGGRNSPLHF.